This T cell receptor beta chain appears in the sequencing data of a study of blood T cell repertoires in COVID-19. Method: immunoSEQ multiplex PCR; TCRdb's copy keeps in-frame clones and lacks some. The sample includes about 460,000 clones, about 85% seen only once; the top ten take 6.5% to 8.5%. The CDR3 is 14 amino acids. Trimming removed 4 bases from V and 5 bases from J, with 14 bases in between. Germline CDR1 reads LGHDT; CDR2 reads YNNKEL (reference sequence). Participant reports of clinical history set cohort assignment. The specimen sequenced was PBMCs or T cells enriched from blood (not recorded which). The clonotype was recovered from a woman in her sixties who had recovered from COVID-19. The rearrangement uses TRBV3-1 (or the pseudogene TRBV3-2) and TRBJ1-1, with D possibly TRBD1 on 5 matching bases. The CDR3 bases are TGTGCCAGCAGCCTACAGTCCAGGGTGACTGAAGCTTTCTTT. It translates to CASSLQSRVTEAFF.